These T cell receptor beta chains were read from a single sample in a study of T cells in Graves' hyperthyroidism and ophthalmopathy. One entry per CDR3 protein results from TCRdb running MiXCR on the multiplex PCR reads. The sample includes roughly 500,000 distinct CDR3 sequences, around 50% seen only once; the top ten take around 44%. Material for sequencing was peripheral blood or thyroid tissue (not recorded which). The receptors were sampled from an adult woman with Graves' disease, either hyperthyroidism or ophthalmopathy (not recorded which). Each CDR3 is given without its conserved first and last residue. The size entry is marked missing in some rows and otherwise reads once, few, many or a size class.

NA,TRBJ2-5,TRBV7-6,ASSSYFDQTQY
few,TRBJ1-3,TRBV15,ATSRVTQATGNTIY
NA,TRBJ2-7,TRBV2,ASMADRGLGEQY
NA,TRBJ2-7,TRBV10-3,AISVEGPVGEQY
NA,TRBJ2-5,TRBV15,AASSVAPSGQETQY
NA,TRBJ2-7,TRBV10-2,ASSVEGLGYEQY
many,TRBJ2-7,TRBV5-1,ASSLGTAGGPLYEQY
NA,TRBJ2-1,TRBV15,ATSYRTSGLYEQF
NA,TRBJ2-2,TRBV2,ASSKARQGVDTGELF
NA,TRBJ2-5,TRBV19,ASSIGPAGTQY
NA,TRBJ2-7,TRBV29-1,SLVARSSYEQY
NA,TRBJ2-5,TRBV20-1,SARSGQETQY
many,TRBJ1-1,TRBV10-3,AIRDTVLGRKGGAF
NA,TRBJ2-7,TRBV18,ASSSTGSPVYEQY
many,TRBJ2-2,TRBV2,ASDSGRPNTGELF
NA,TRBJ2-7,TRBV20-1,SASDQGVVYEQY
NA,TRBJ2-5,TRBV20-1,SARDGRGETQY
many,TRBJ1-5,TRBV24-1,ATSDSRGDPGNQPQH